This TCR beta chain was documented in a study of beta chain features in type 1 diabetes. The germline V gene has CDR1 SEHNR and CDR2 FQNEAQ (reference sequence). The length of the CDR3 is 11 residues. The V end lost 5 bases, the J end lost 10 bases, and 9 bases lay between the germline ends. Expressed TCRB transcripts were sequenced, since all the RNA that had been isolated was reverse transcribed. TCRdb's copy holds only in-frame clones and misses some; the assay was immunoSEQ multiplex PCR. Here the sample spans 900,000 or so clones, roughly 15% being singletons. Averaging around 120 mL, one heparinised blood draw was given by each donor. This clone has just a few counts.

Sequencing was done on a sample of naive CD4+ T cells from blood. The chain couples TRBV7-9 to TRBJ2-1; D is undetermined. The origin of this receptor is a woman aged 18-29 years in good health. The CDR3 coding sequence is TGTGCCAGCAGCCCTGCCTACGAGCAGTTCTTC. Translating gives CASSPAYEQFF.